This T cell receptor (beta chain) was identified in a study of cytomegalovirus exposure and HLA in healthy donors. The overall study: From HLA-typed donors, an early data release held approximately 85 million unique TCRs.

The study's findings and limits: Because they were indistinguishable, some V segments, including TRBV6-2 and TRBV6-3, were excluded. In presence/absence analyses, roughly uniform sequencing depth across donors was assumed.

V lost 6 bases and J lost 0; bases outside the gene matches: 11. The CDR3 has 17 amino acids. Looked up from germline, CDR1 is MNHEY and CDR2 is SMNVEV (reference sequence). About this clone itself: Its antigen remains unidentified.

Use of 60 Vbeta and 13 Jbeta primers characterized the PCR. The protocol was immunoSEQ multiplex PCR, while the TCRdb copy is restricted to in-frame clones and leaves out a portion. The sample consists of under 200,000 clones, roughly 82% of them appearing once. The sequencing input was PBMCs. The chain combines TRBV27 with TRBJ2-5; TRBD2 agrees at 9 bases. This sequence originates from a girl aged 10 to 17 in good health and CMV-seropositive. The DNA of the CDR3 is TGTGCCAGCAGGTTGTTTGGGCGGGGGGGGTACCAAGAGACCCAGTACTTC. Protein sequence: CASRLFGRGGYQETQYF.